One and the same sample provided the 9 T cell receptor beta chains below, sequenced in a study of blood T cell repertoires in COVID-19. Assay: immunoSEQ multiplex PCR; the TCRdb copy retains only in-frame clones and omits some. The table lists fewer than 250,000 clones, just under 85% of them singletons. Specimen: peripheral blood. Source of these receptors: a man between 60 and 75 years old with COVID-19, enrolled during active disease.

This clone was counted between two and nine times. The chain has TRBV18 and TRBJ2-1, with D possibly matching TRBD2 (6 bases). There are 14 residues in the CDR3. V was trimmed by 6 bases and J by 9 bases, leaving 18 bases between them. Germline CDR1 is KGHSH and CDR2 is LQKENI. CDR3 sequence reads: CASSRESSGREQFF. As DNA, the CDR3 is TGTGCCAGCTCTCGCGAGAGTAGCGGACGTGAGCAGTTCTTC.

The CDR3 DNA is TGTGCCAGCAGCTTAGGGCAGGGGAAGGGCAATGAGCAGTTCTTC. Its protein is CASSLGQGKGNEQFF. This chain connects TRBV7-8 to TRBJ2-1; maybe TRBD1 (6 bases). CDR3 length: 15 amino acids. Germline V gene sequence: CDR1 SGHVS, CDR2 FQNEAQ. Trimming cost V 1 base and J 6 bases, with 13 bases left between them.

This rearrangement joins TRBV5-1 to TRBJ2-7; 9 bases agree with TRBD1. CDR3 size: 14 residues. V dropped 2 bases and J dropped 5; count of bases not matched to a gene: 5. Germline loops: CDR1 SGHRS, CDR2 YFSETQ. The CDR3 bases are TGCGCCAGCAGCTTAACGGGACAGGGTAACGAGCAGTACTTC. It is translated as CASSLTGQGNEQYF.

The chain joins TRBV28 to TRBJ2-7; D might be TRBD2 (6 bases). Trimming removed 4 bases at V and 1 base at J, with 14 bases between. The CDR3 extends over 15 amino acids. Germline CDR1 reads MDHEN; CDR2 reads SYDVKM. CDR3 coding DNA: TGTGCCAGCAGTTCCACAGCCCGGGGGTCCTACGAGCAGTACTTC. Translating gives CASSSTARGSYEQYF. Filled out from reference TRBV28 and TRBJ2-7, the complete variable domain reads DVKVTQSSRYLVKRTGEKVFLECVQDMDHENMFWYRQDPGLGLRLIYFSYDVKMKEKGDIPEGYSVSREKKERFSLILESASTNQTSMYLCASSSTARGSYEQYFGPGTRLTVT.

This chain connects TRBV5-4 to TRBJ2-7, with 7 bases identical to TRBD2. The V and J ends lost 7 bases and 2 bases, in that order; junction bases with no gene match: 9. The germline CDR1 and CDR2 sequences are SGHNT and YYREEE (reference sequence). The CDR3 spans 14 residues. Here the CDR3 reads CASRLWGGTYEQYF. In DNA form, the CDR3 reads TGTGCCAGCCGACTTTGGGGGGGAACCTACGAGCAGTACTTC. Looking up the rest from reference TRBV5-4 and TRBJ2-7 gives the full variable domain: ETGVTQSPTHLIKTRGQQVTLRCSSQSGHNTVSWYQQALGQGPQFIFQYYREEENGRGNFPPRFSGLQFPNYSSELNVNALELDDSALYLCASRLWGGTYEQYFGPGTRLTVT.

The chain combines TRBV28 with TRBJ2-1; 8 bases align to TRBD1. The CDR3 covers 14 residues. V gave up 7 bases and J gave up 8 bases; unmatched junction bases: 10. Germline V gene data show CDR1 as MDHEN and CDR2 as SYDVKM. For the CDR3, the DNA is TGTGCCAGCACCTCGGACAGGGTTAGGGATGAGCAGTTCTTC. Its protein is CASTSDRVRDEQFF.

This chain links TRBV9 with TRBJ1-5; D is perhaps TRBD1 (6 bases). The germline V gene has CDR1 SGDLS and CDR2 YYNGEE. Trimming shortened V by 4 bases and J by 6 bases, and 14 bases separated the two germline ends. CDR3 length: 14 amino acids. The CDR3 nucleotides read TGTGCCAGCAGCCTCCTAAGGGGGATTCAGCCCCAGCATTTT. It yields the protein CASSLLRGIQPQHF.

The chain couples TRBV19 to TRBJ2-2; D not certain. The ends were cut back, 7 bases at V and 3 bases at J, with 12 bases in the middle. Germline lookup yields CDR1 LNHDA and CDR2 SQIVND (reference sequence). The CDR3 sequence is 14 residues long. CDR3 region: CASTPRRDTGELFF. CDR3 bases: TGTGCCAGTACCCCAAGAAGAGACACCGGGGAGCTGTTTTTT.

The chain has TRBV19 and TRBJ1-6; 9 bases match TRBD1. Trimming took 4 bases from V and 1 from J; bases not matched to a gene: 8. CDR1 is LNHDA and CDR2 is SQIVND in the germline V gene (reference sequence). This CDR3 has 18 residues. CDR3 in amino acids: CASSTLDRGGSYNSPLHF. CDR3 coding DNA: TGTGCCAGTAGTACCCTGGACAGGGGAGGATCCTATAATTCACCCCTCCACTTT.